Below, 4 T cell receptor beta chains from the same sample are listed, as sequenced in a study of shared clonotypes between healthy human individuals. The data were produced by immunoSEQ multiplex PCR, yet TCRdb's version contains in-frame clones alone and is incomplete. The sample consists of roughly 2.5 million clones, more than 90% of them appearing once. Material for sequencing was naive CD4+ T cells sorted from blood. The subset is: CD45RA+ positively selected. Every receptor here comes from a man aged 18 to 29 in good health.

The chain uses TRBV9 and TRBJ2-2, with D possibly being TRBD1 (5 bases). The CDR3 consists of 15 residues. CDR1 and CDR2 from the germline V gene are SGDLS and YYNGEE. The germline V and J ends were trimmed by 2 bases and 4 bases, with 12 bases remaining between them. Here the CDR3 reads CASSVTGWGTGELFF. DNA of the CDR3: TGTGCCAGCAGCGTCACAGGCTGGGGCACCGGGGAGCTGTTTTTT.

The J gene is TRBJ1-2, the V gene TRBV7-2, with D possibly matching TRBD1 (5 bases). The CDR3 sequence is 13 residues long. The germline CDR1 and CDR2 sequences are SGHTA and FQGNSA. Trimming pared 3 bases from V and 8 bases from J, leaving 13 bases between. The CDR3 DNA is TGTGCCAGCAGCTTGGGGCCGCTGATGGGCTACACCTTC. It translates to CASSLGPLMGYTF.

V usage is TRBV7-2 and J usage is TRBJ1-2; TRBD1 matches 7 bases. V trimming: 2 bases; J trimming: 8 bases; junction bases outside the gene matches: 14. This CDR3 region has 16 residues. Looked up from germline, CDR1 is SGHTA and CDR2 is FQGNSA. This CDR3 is CASSLLVGQGDYGYTF. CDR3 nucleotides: TGTGCCAGCAGCTTATTAGTCGGGCAGGGGGATTACGGCTACACCTTC.

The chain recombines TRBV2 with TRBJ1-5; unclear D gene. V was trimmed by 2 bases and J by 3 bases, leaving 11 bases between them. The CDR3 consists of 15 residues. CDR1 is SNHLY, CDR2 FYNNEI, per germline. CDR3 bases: TGTGCCAGCAGTGAAATAGGGCAGGTCAATCAGCCCCAGCATTTT. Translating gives CASSEIGQVNQPQHF.